The clone carrying this T cell receptor (beta chain) was counted ten times or more. The antigen is undetermined. One entry per CDR3 protein results from TCRdb running MiXCR on the 5' RACE reads. The sample includes fewer than 550,000 distinct CDR3 sequences, roughly 5% seen only once; the top ten take around 3.6%. These data come from a study of CD8 T cells in ankylosing spondylitis. General study findings and limits: Enrichment of disease-linked clones was reportedly significant in matched ankylosing spondylitis synovial fluid. It appeared that ankylosing spondylitis blood was characterized by a TCR beta motif of several highly homologous variants. Previous work reported some of these motif variants in the synovial fluid and blood of reactive arthritis.

The CDR3 has 11 amino acids. Germline CDR1 LGHNA, CDR2 YNFKEQ. V lost 1 base and J lost 5, with 2 bases in between. This clonotype was sampled from a male donor with ankylosing spondylitis. The sequenced sample consisted of blood, either unsorted or a sorted T cell fraction (not recorded which). The rearrangement joins TRBV4-2 to TRBJ2-5, with D unclear. Here the CDR3 DNA reads TGTGCCAGCAGCCAAGCTGAGACCCAGTACTTC. Translation: CASSQAETQYF.